This T cell receptor (beta chain) derives from a study of response to subunit inactivated influenza vaccine (dated by TCRdb to 2016 to 2019). Some background on the complete study: To follow how T cells responded to a trivalent subunit inactivated influenza vaccine, the researchers relied on deep quantitative profiling of the T cell receptor repertoire. Broad study findings and their caveats: It was suggested by the authors that each seasonal influenza vaccination may recruit only a limited number of new T cells.

A few counts support this clonotype. What this receptor recognizes is not known. The sample holds no much larger clone one base away, and base qualities are not on file. The library was made by RT-PCR. Instrument on record: Illumina HiSeq 2500. TCRdb applied fastp at Q25 and MiXCR to the public reads, then kept only in-frame beta chains. Here each entry gathers all rows of one CDR3 protein and keeps the most common genes and DNA. The sample table records roughly 570,000 distinct CDR3 sequences; around 13% of these occur just once. Jointly, the top ten make up around 13% of the sample. Compared with germline, V lacks 1 base and J lacks 4 bases; bases without a gene match: 9. CDR1 and CDR2 are drawn from the germline V gene (reference sequence): DFQATT, SNEGSKA. Measured from the cysteine to the phenylalanine, the CDR3 is 16 residues long. Here the CDR3 DNA is all that survives: 48 bases in frame from base 1.

Per the publication, the time point label means: 45 to 50 days after influenza vaccine administration. The rearrangement combines TRBV20-1 with TRBJ2-3; 9 nucleotides in the junction match TRBD1. This sequence was found in a man aged 50-59 years who received an inactivated influenza vaccine. Donor details come from another sample of the same person, matched by shared clones. The sample consisted of PBMCs from blood, taken about 40 days after vaccination. CDR3 loop: CSARALGQGSPDTQYF. The sequenced DNA is TGCAGTGCTAGAGCCCTGGGACAGGGAAGCCCAGATACGCAGTATTTT.